This TCR beta chain originates from a study of T cells after yellow fever vaccination. Across the study: For low cell numbers, libraries were made with SMART-Seq v4 Ultra Low Input.

5'RACE template switching generated TCR cDNA, adding a universal primer site and UMIs. Via MiXCR, TCRdb re-called the 5' RACE reads, giving one row per CDR3 protein. In the table there are about 260,000 distinct CDR3 sequences, roughly 4.8% of which are singletons. Germline lookup yields CDR1 SQVTM and CDR2 ANQGSEA. CDR3 length equals 14 residues. V shed 6 bases, J shed 1 base, and the junction held 3 bases outside the gene matches. Study-level findings and limits: Clonotypes found in both CD4 and CD8 compartments made up a small share.

This clonotype showed up many times. Its antigen is unidentified. V usage is TRBV29-1 and J usage is TRBJ1-5; 10 bases are shared with TRBD1. Sequences were derived from CD4+ T cells sorted from PBMCs, sampled on the day of the yellow fever booster vaccination. The sequence was obtained from a man between 18 and 35 years old who received the YFV17D yellow fever vaccine. The CDR3 DNA is TGCAGCGTATCGACAGGGGGCAGCAATCAGCCCCAGCATTTT. This encodes CSVSTGGSNQPQHF.